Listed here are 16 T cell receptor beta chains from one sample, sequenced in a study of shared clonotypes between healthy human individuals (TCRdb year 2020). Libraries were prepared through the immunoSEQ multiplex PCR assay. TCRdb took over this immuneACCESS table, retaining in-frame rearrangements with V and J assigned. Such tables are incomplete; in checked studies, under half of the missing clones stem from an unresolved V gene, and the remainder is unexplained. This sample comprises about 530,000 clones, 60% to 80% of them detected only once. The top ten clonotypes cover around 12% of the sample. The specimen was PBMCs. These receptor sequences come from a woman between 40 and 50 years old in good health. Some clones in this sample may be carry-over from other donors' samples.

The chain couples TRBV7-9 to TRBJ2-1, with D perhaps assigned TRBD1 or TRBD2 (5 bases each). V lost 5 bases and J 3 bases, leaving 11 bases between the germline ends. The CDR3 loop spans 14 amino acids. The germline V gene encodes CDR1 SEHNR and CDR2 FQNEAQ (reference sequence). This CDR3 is CASSGRDHYNEQFF. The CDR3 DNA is TGTGCCAGCAGCGGCAGGGACCACTACAATGAGCAGTTCTTC. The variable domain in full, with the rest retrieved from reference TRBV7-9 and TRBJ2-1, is DTGVSQNPRHKITKRGQNVTFRCDPISEHNRLYWYRQTLGQGPEFLTYFQNEAQLEKSRLLSDRFSAERPKGSFSTLEIQRTEQGDSAMYLCASSGRDHYNEQFFGPGTRLTVL.

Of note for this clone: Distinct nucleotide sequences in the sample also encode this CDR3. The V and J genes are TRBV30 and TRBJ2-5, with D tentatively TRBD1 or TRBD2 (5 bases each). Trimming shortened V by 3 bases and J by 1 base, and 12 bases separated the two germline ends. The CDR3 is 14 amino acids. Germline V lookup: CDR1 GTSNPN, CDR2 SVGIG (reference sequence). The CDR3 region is CAWRPGTAQETQYF. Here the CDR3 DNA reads TGTGCCTGGAGGCCCGGGACCGCCCAAGAGACCCAGTACTTC.

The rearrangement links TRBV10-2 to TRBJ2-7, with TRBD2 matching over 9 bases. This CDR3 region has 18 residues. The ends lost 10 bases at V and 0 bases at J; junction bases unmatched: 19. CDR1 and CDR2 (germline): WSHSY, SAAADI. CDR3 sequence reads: CATQKKSSGALSSYEQYF. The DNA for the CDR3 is TGCGCCACTCAAAAAAAGTCTAGCGGGGCCTTAAGCTCCTACGAGCAGTACTTC.

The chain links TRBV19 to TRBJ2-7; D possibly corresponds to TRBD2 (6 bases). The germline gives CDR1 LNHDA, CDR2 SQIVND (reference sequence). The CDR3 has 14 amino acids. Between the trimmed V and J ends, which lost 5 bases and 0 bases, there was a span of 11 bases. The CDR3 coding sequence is TGTGCCAGTAGTCCTAGCGTACTCTCCTACGAGCAGTACTTC. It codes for CASSPSVLSYEQYF.

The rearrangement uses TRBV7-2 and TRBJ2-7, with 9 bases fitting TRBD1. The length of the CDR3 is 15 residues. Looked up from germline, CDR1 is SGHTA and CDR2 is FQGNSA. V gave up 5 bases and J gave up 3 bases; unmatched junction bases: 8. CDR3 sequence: CASSLRTGVLYEQYF. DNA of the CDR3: TGTGCCAGCAGCCTGAGGACAGGGGTGCTCTACGAGCAGTACTTC.

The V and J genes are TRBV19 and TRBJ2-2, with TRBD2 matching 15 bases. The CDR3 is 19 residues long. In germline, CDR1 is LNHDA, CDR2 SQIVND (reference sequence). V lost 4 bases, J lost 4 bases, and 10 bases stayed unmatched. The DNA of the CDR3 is TGTGCCAGTAGTAACAGAGGGACTAGCGGGAGGCGGCGCACCGGGGAGCTGTTTTTT. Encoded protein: CASSNRGTSGRRRTGELFF.

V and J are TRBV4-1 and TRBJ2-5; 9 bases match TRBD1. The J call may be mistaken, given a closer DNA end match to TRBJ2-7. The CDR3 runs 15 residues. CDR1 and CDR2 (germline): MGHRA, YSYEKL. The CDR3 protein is CASSQGTGASYEQYF. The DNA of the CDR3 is TGCGCCAGCAGCCAAGGGACAGGGGCCTCCTACGAGCAGTACTTC.

The CDR3 loop reads CASSLRLEGNEQFF. The CDR3 DNA reads as TGTGCCAGCAGCTTAAGGCTAGAAGGCAATGAGCAGTTCTTC. The V and J genes are TRBV7-7 and TRBJ2-1; D ambiguous. With 2 bases removed from V and 6 bases from J, the gap between germline ends came to 11 bases. The V gene's germline CDR1 is SSHAT and CDR2 FNYEAQ (reference sequence). The CDR3 length is 14 residues.

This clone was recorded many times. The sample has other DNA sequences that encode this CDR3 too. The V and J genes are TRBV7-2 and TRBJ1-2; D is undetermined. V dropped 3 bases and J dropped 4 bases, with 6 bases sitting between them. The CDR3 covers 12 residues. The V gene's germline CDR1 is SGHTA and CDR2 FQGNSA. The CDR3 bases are TGTGCCAGCAGCTTGGCAGGCTATGGCTACACCTTC. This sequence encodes CASSLAGYGYTF.

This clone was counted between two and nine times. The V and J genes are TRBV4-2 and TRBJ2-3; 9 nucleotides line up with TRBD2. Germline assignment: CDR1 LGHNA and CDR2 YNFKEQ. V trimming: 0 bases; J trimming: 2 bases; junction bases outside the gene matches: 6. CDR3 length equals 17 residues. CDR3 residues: CASSQEGASGNTDTQYF. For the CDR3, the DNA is TGTGCCAGCAGCCAAGAAGGGGCTAGCGGGAACACAGATACGCAGTATTTT.

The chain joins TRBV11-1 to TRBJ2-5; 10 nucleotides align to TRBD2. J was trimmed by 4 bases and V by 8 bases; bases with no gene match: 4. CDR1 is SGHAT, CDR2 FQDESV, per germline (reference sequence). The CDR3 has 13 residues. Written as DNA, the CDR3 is TGTGCCAGCCTCAGACTAGCGGGAGAGACCCAGTACTTC. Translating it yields CASLRLAGETQYF.

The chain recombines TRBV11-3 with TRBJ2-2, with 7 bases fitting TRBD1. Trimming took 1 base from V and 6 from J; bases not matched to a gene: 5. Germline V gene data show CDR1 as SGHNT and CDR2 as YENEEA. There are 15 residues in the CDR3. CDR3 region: CASSLAGQGAGELFF. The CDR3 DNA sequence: TGTGCCAGCAGCTTAGCGGGCCAGGGGGCCGGGGAGCTGTTTTTT.

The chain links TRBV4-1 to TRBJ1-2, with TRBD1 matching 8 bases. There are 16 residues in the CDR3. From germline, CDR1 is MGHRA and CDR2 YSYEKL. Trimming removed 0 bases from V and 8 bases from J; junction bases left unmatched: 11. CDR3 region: CASSQEWTGKGYGYTF. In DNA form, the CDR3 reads TGCGCCAGCAGCCAAGAGTGGACAGGGAAGGGGTACGGCTACACCTTC.

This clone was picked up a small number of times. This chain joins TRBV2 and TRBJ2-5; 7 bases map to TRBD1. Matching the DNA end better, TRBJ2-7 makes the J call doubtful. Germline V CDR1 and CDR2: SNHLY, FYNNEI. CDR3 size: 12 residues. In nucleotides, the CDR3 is TGTGCCAGCAGGGGAGACAGGGACGAGCAGTACTTC. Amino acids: CASRGDRDEQYF.

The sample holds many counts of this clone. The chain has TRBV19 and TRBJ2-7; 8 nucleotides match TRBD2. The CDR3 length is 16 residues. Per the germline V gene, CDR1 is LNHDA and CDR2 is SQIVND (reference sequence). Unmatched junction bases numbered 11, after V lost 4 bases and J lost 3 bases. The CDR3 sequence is CASSKSRGRKFYEQYF. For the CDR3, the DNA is TGTGCCAGTAGTAAGTCCCGCGGGAGGAAATTCTACGAGCAGTACTTC.

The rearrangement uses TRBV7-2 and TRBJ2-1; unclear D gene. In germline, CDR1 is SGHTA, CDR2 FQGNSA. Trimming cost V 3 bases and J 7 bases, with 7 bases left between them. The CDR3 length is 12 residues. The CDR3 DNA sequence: TGTGCCAGCAGCTTTAGTAGGAATGAGCAGTTCTTC. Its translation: CASSFSRNEQFF.